The sequence of this T cell receptor (beta chain) was determined in a study of T cell responses to AZD1222 COVID-19 vaccine. Study outcomes and limitations: Two AZD1222 doses significantly raised spike-specific TCR breadth and depth over controls. Nearly half of unique spike-specific TCRs reportedly avoided B.1.351 and B.1.1.7 mutated regions. Samples come after the peak T cell response, not at day 14. Donors were mostly white British, more females; clonal diversity possibly underestimated.

Libraries were prepared by immunoSEQ multiplex PCR; TCRdb keeps only in-frame clonotypes and omits some of them. The table has over 150,000 clones, roughly 92% seen once. Points on this clone: Its antigen is still unknown.

The CDR3 spans 14 residues. Trimming took 8 bases from V and 7 from J, leaving 18 bases between them. Germline lookup yields CDR1 SGHTA and CDR2 FQGTGA. The receptor was isolated from an adult who received the AZD1222 COVID-19 vaccine. The rearrangement joins TRBV7-3 to TRBJ2-1; no clear D. Here the sequenced sample was peripheral blood, taken 28 days after the second AZD1222 dose. DNA for the CDR3: TGTGCCAGCGGGTGGGGATCGGGTGGAAATGAGCAGTTCTTC. This gives the protein CASGWGSGGNEQFF.